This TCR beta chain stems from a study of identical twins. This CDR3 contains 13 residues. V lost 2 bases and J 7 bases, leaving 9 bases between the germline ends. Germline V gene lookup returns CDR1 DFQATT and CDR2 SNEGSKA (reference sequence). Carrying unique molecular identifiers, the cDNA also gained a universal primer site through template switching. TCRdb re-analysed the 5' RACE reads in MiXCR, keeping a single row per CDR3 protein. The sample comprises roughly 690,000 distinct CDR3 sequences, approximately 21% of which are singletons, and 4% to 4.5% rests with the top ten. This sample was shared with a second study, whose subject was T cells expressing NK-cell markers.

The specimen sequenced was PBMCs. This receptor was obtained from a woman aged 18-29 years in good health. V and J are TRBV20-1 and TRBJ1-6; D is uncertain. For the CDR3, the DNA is TGCAGTGCTAGACGGGCTCTAAATTCACCCCTCCACTTT. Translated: CSARRALNSPLHF.